One and the same sample provided the 3 T cell receptor beta chains below, sequenced in a study of cytomegalovirus exposure and HLA in healthy donors. Primers for the PCR totalled 60 Vbeta and 13 Jbeta. Clones were sequenced by immunoSEQ multiplex PCR, and TCRdb holds only the in-frame ones, with some missing. The table includes about 160,000 clones, more than 70% detected once. Material: PBMCs. The receptors were sampled from a male donor in good health and CMV-seronegative.

The chain has TRBV19 and TRBJ2-2; 8 bases are a match to TRBD2. Germline trimming cut 9 bases from V and 7 bases from J; bases unmatched to any gene: 7. The V gene's germline CDR1 is LNHDA and CDR2 SQIVND (reference sequence). There are 13 residues in the CDR3. The CDR3 is CASGASGFGELFF. CDR3 nucleotide sequence: TGTGCCAGCGGGGCTAGCGGGTTCGGGGAGCTGTTTTTT.

V usage is TRBV28 and J usage is TRBJ1-1, with D perhaps TRBD1 (5 bases). V was shortened by 5 bases and J by 5 bases, with 15 bases between the two germline ends. Per germline, CDR1 MDHEN and CDR2 SYDVKM. The CDR3 has 14 residues. Here the CDR3 reads CASSTPGRRTEAFF. CDR3 coding DNA: TGTGCCAGCAGTACTCCAGGGAGGCGGACTGAAGCTTTCTTT.

This sequence joins TRBV9 and TRBJ2-1; the D is unclear. The CDR3 is made up of 16 amino acids. The germline V gene encodes CDR1 SGDLS and CDR2 YYNGEE. The V end lost 0 bases, the J end lost 0 bases, and 10 bases lay between the germline ends. CDR3 in amino acids: CASSVAPISSYNEQFF. CDR3 bases: TGTGCCAGCAGCGTAGCCCCAATTAGCTCCTACAATGAGCAGTTCTTC.